These 14 T cell receptor beta chains share one sample of origin, sequenced in a study of low-dose radiotherapy and immunotherapy resistance in tumors. With TRAV- and TRBV-specific primers, first-strand cDNA was made, covering the alpha and beta chains. The PCR that amplified TCRs ran for 20 cycles, relying on a constant-region primer and a V-primer adapter. Each CDR3 protein is one row after TCRdb ran MiXCR on the reads. The repertoire has 7,500 to 9,000 distinct CDR3 sequences, 60% to 80% of them found once; the top ten carry approximately 6.5%. These receptors all stem from a human donor with advanced metastatic prostate, ovarian, gallbladder or colorectal cancer (not recorded which). This table probably holds off-target reads from a library built for another chain.

This chain links TRBV27 with TRBJ2-4, with D hard to call. Trimming pared 5 bases from V and 2 bases from J, leaving 7 bases between. Germline V gene lookup returns CDR1 MNHEY and CDR2 SMNVEV (reference sequence). This CDR3 spans 13 amino acids. CDR3 sequence reads: CASSPGSKNIQYF. The CDR3 DNA reads as TGTGCCAGCAGTCCAGGATCCAAAAACATTCAGTACTTC.

The V and J genes are TRBV6-2 or TRBV6-3 and TRBJ2-3; either TRBD1 or TRBD2 may supply D (5 bases each). Germline CDR1 MNHEY, CDR2 SVGEGT. With 6 bases removed from V and 4 bases from J, the gap between germline ends came to 14 bases. This CDR3 contains 14 residues. The DNA of the CDR3 is TGTGCCAGCAGGGAGAGGGGTGGCCCAGATACGCAGTATTTT. It translates to CASRERGGPDTQYF.

The CDR3 DNA follows: TGTGCCATCAGTGAGGAGGGGTGGAACACCGGGGAGCTGTTTTTT. Its translation is CAISEEGWNTGELFF. V usage is TRBV10-3 and J usage is TRBJ2-2, with D tentatively TRBD1 or TRBD2 (5 bases each). In germline, CDR1 is ENHRY, CDR2 SYGVKD. V shed 2 bases and J shed 1 base, with 8 bases lying between them. CDR3 length: 15 amino acids.

This chain links TRBV19 with TRBJ2-1; D possibly matches TRBD1 or TRBD2 (5 bases each). This CDR3 contains 12 residues. Trimming left V 5 bases short and J 9 bases short, with 11 bases between. Germline V gene lookup returns CDR1 LNHDA and CDR2 SQIVND (reference sequence). The CDR3 spells CASSWGSGEQFF. Here the CDR3 DNA reads TGTGCCAGTAGTTGGGGGAGTGGTGAGCAGTTCTTC.

This sequence joins TRBV28 and TRBJ2-4, with D hard to call. CDR1 and CDR2 (germline): MDHEN, SYDVKM. The CDR3 sequence is 14 residues long. The germline V and J ends were trimmed by 5 bases and 0 bases, with 8 bases remaining between them. The CDR3 DNA reads as TGTGCCAGCAGTGGGCAGCTAGCCAAAAACATTCAGTACTTC. Encoded protein: CASSGQLAKNIQYF.

The rearrangement uses TRBV6-2 or TRBV6-3 and TRBJ1-4, with a possible D match to TRBD1 (5 bases). CDR1 MNHEY and CDR2 SVGEGT come from the germline V gene. The CDR3 is 15 residues long. With 0 bases removed from V and 4 bases from J, the gap between germline ends came to 9 bases. The CDR3 sequence: CASSYSGTVNEKLFF. Here the CDR3 DNA reads TGTGCCAGCAGTTACTCCGGGACTGTTAATGAAAAACTGTTTTTT.

The rearrangement uses TRBV5-6 and TRBJ1-5; tentatively, D is TRBD1 (5 bases). V was pared by 5 bases and J by 0 bases, with 12 bases between. Per the germline V gene, CDR1 is SGHDT and CDR2 is YYEEEE. The CDR3 runs 15 residues. DNA for the CDR3: TGTGCCAGCAGTCGGAGGGGCTATAGCAATCAGCCCCAGCATTTT. This encodes CASSRRGYSNQPQHF.

In its sample, this clonotype was seen a few times. The V and J genes are TRBV6-2 or TRBV6-3 and TRBJ2-3, with D tentatively TRBD2 (7 bases). V was cut by 6 bases and J by 0 bases, with 16 bases left in between. The CDR3 loop spans 16 amino acids. The germline V gene encodes CDR1 MNHEY and CDR2 SVGEGT. The CDR3 sequence is CASRVGGAGSTDTQYF. CDR3 sequence (DNA): TGTGCCAGCAGGGTGGGGGGGGCAGGAAGCACAGATACGCAGTATTTT.

V gene TRBV20-1 combines with J gene TRBJ2-1, with 8 bases identical to TRBD1. Germline CDR1 reads DFQATT; CDR2 reads SNEGSKA (reference sequence). CDR3 length: 13 residues. Unmatched junction bases numbered 8, after V lost 3 bases and J lost 10 bases. This CDR3 reads CSARGQALGEQFF. The CDR3 DNA is TGCAGTGCTAGGGGACAGGCTCTAGGGGAGCAGTTCTTC.

The rearrangement uses TRBV5-1 and TRBJ2-3; D ambiguous. Germline CDR1 reads SGHRS; CDR2 reads YFSETQ. V dropped 0 bases and J dropped 7 bases, with 9 bases sitting between them. This CDR3 has 13 residues. CDR3 region: CASSLDRAYTQYF. CDR3 nucleotides: TGCGCCAGCAGCTTGGATAGGGCCTATACGCAGTATTTT.

This clonotype showed up just once. This rearrangement joins TRBV30 to TRBJ1-1; D possibly corresponds to TRBD1 (6 bases). Trimming left V 5 bases short and J 0 bases short, with 10 bases between. The CDR3 is 13 residues long. Germline V gene sequence: CDR1 GTSNPN, CDR2 SVGIG (reference sequence). The CDR3 spells CAWWTEVNTEAFF. CDR3 coding DNA: TGTGCCTGGTGGACAGAGGTGAACACTGAAGCTTTCTTT.

The chain recombines TRBV5-1 with TRBJ2-7; 8 positions match TRBD1. Germline V gene lookup returns CDR1 SGHRS and CDR2 YFSETQ. Trimming at V came to 4 bases and at J to 1 base, leaving 7 bases not matched to a gene. CDR3 length: 15 amino acids. As DNA, the CDR3 is TGCGCCAGCAGCGCGACAGGGGTAAGGTCCTACGAGCAGTACTTC. It is translated as CASSATGVRSYEQYF.

This clonotype was detected only a few times. This sequence joins TRBV24-1 and TRBJ1-5, with D uncertain. Trimming stripped 3 bases from V and 10 bases from J, with 12 bases between. The CDR3 covers 13 residues. Germline V lookup: CDR1 KGHDR, CDR2 SFDVKD. The DNA of the CDR3 is TGTGCCACCAGTGATGACGGGTTGGGCCCCCAGCATTTT. It translates to CATSDDGLGPQHF.

The V and J genes are TRBV6-1 and TRBJ2-7; D is undetermined. V lost 7 bases and J 2 bases, leaving 12 bases between the germline ends. Germline V gene sequence: CDR1 MNHNS, CDR2 SASEGT. The CDR3 has 13 residues. The CDR3 DNA is TGTGCCAGCACTGTAAGGGCAGCCTACGAGCAGTACTTC. Residues: CASTVRAAYEQYF.